The 13 T cell receptor beta chains below come from one sample, sequenced in a study of blood T cell repertoires in COVID-19. Clones were sequenced by immunoSEQ multiplex PCR, and TCRdb holds only the in-frame ones, with some missing. The sample has around 120,000 clones, about 79% seen once; the top ten hold around 4.1%. The sequenced sample was peripheral blood. Receptors originate from a woman of 80 years or more with acute or convalescent COVID-19.

This chain connects TRBV2 to TRBJ1-6, with a weak D call TRBD1 (6 bases). The V end was cut by 3 bases, the J end by 2 bases, with 8 bases between. The CDR3 contains 15 residues. CDR1 is SNHLY, CDR2 FYNNEI, per germline. CDR3 in DNA: TGTGCCAGCAGTGAGGGGGCCCCCTATAATTCACCCCTCCACTTT. It yields the protein CASSEGAPYNSPLHF.

The chain combines TRBV5-1 with TRBJ2-5, with 8 positions matching TRBD2. CDR3 length: 16 residues. CDR1 SGHRS and CDR2 YFSETQ come from the germline V gene. Germline trimming cut 1 base from V and 5 bases from J; bases unmatched to any gene: 10. As DNA, the CDR3 is TGCGCCAGCAGCTTGATTACTAGCGGAGGGAGGGAGACCCAGTACTTC. Translating it yields CASSLITSGGRETQYF.

This clone was found many times. The V call is TRBV6-6, the J call TRBJ2-7; TRBD1 agrees at 10 bases. Germline V gives CDR1 MNHNY, CDR2 SVGAGI (reference sequence). V shed 5 bases, J shed 6 bases, and the junction held 16 bases outside the gene matches. CDR3 length: 17 residues. The CDR3 DNA reads as TGTGCCAGCAGTCGTACCCGGGGACAGGGGACGCCGGGCGAGCAGTACTTC. Protein sequence: CASSRTRGQGTPGEQYF.

V usage is TRBV5-5 and J usage is TRBJ1-2; possibly TRBD1 for D (6 bases). This CDR3 is 15 amino acids long. Germline CDR1 and CDR2: SGHKS and YYEKEE (reference sequence). Trimming stripped 4 bases from V and 5 bases from J, with 18 bases between. CDR3 in amino acids: CASSPAAGVSYGYTF. CDR3 in DNA: TGTGCCAGCAGCCCCGCGGCAGGGGTATCGTATGGCTACACCTTC.

The rearrangement joins TRBV21-1 to TRBJ2-7; the table's D call, TRBD1, was not checked against the DNA. TRBV21-1 is flagged as a pseudogene. The CDR3 is 11 residues long. CDR3 in amino acids: CASTQVYEQYF. CDR3 in DNA: TGTGCCAGCACACAAGTCTACGAGCAGTACTTC.

Written as DNA, the CDR3 is TGCGCCAGCAGGCCCCTCCTTCGCAGGGTAGGGAACACCGGGGAGCTGTTTTTT. Its protein product is CASRPLLRRVGNTGELFF. This chain uses TRBV5-1 with TRBJ2-2; a possible D gene is TRBD1 (5 bases). This CDR3 has 18 residues. Trimming took 5 bases from V and 1 from J, leaving 21 bases between them. The V gene's germline CDR1 is SGHRS and CDR2 YFSETQ.

J is TRBJ2-2 and V is TRBV21-1; TRBD1 is taken as the D call from the table, unchecked against the DNA. TRBV21-1 is an annotated pseudogene. The CDR3 spans 19 residues. CDR3 protein: CASSKETNPTGANTGELFF. CDR3 in DNA: TGTGCCAGCAGCAAAGAGACCAACCCGACAGGGGCGAACACCGGGGAGCTGTTTTTT.

The chain links TRBV18 to TRBJ1-1; 8 nucleotides line up with TRBD1. The CDR3 spans 16 residues. Losses at the gene ends were 2 bases for V and 3 bases for J; bases not matched to a gene: 8. From germline, CDR1 is KGHSH and CDR2 LQKENI. The CDR3 here is CASSPEFGQGYTEAFF. CDR3 in DNA: TGTGCCAGCTCACCAGAATTCGGACAGGGCTACACTGAAGCTTTCTTT.

The V and J genes are TRBV9 and TRBJ2-5; 8 positions match TRBD2. In germline, CDR1 is SGDLS, CDR2 YYNGEE. CDR3 length: 16 residues. J gave up 4 bases and V 4 bases, and 12 bases lay outside the gene matches. This chain's CDR3 is CASSPRGAGVVETQYF. The CDR3 nucleotides read TGTGCCAGCAGCCCCCGGGGAGCGGGAGTTGTAGAGACCCAGTACTTC.

Remarks on this clone: Other DNA sequences in this sample translate to the same CDR3. The chain recombines TRBV4-2 with TRBJ2-7; 7 bases are shared with TRBD1. Per germline, CDR1 LGHNA and CDR2 YNFKEQ. V lost 0 bases, J lost 4 bases, and 6 bases stayed unmatched. The CDR3 runs 15 residues. CDR3 amino acids: CASSQDRDRVYEQYF. CDR3 nucleotide sequence: TGTGCCAGCAGCCAAGATCGTGACAGGGTTTACGAGCAGTACTTC.

The genes are TRBV11-1 and TRBJ2-7; 9 bases match TRBD1. The V gene end was trimmed by 5 bases and the J gene end by 6 bases; junction bases not matched to a gene: 11. This CDR3 has 15 amino acids. From germline, CDR1 is SGHAT and CDR2 FQDESV (reference sequence). The chain's CDR3 is CASSKIQGATGEQYF. The DNA of the CDR3 is TGTGCCAGCAGCAAAATACAGGGGGCGACAGGCGAGCAGTACTTC.

This clone was counted a few times. The V and J genes are TRBV7-2 and TRBJ1-2; TRBD1 might be the D (5 bases). Trimming removed 1 base at V and 5 bases at J, with 11 bases between. Germline V lookup: CDR1 SGHTA, CDR2 FQGNSA. This CDR3 contains 14 residues. Here the CDR3 reads CASSLGRVEYGYTF. CDR3 bases: TGTGCCAGCAGCTTAGGCAGGGTGGAGTATGGCTACACCTTC.

The J gene is TRBJ2-4, the V gene TRBV19; TRBD1 might be the D (5 bases). CDR3 length: 14 amino acids. V was trimmed by 1 base and J by 8 bases, leaving 12 bases between them. Germline V gene lookup returns CDR1 LNHDA and CDR2 SQIVND (reference sequence). The CDR3 nucleotides are TGTGCCAGTAGTATAGGCCTTCCCAGGGACATTCAGTACTTC. As protein: CASSIGLPRDIQYF. Supplemented by reference TRBV19 and TRBJ2-4, the full variable domain reads DGGITQSPKYLFRKEGQNVTLSCEQNLNHDAMYWYRQDPGQGLRLIYYSQIVNDFQKGDIAEGYSVSREKKESFPLTVTSAQKNPTAFYLCASSIGLPRDIQYFGAGTRLSVL.